These 5 T cell receptor beta chains were sequenced from one sample in a study of cytomegalovirus exposure and HLA in healthy donors. Primers included in the PCR were 60 Vbeta and 13 Jbeta primers. Profiling relied on immunoSEQ multiplex PCR, and the TCRdb table lists in-frame clones only, not all of them. The sample shows approximately 150,000 clones, roughly four fifths of them seen only once. The sample comprised PBMCs. These receptors were obtained from a man over 45 in good health and CMV-seropositive.

The V call is TRBV13, the J call TRBJ1-4; D possibly corresponds to TRBD1 (5 bases). CDR3 size: 17 residues. The germline CDR1 and CDR2 sequences are PRHDT and FYEKMQ (reference sequence). V shed 0 bases and J shed 6 bases, with 17 bases lying between them. CDR3 loop: CASSLGPGPGLDEKLFF. CDR3 bases: TGTGCCAGCAGCTTAGGCCCCGGGCCAGGGCTGGATGAAAAACTGTTTTTT. Full variable domain (remainder filled in from reference TRBV13 and TRBJ1-4): AAGVIQSPRHLIKEKRETATLKCYPIPRHDTVYWYQQGPGQDPQFLISFYEKMQSDKGSIPDRFSAQQFSDYHSELNMSSLELGDSALYFCASSLGPGPGLDEKLFFGSGTQLSVL.

Notes on this clone: Other DNA sequences within the sample encode an identical CDR3. J is TRBJ2-7 and V is TRBV4-2, with a tentative D call TRBD1 (5 bases). The V and J ends lost 0 bases and 4 bases respectively, with 13 bases between them. Germline CDR1 is LGHNA and CDR2 is YNFKEQ. This CDR3 has 15 amino acids. In DNA form, the CDR3 reads TGTGCCAGCAGCCAAGATCGAAGACAGCCATACGAGCAGTACTTC. Protein product: CASSQDRRQPYEQYF.

This chain connects TRBV10-2 to TRBJ2-2; 7 positions agree with TRBD1. This CDR3 has 15 residues. Germline trimming cut 2 bases from V and 0 bases from J; bases unmatched to any gene: 0. In germline, CDR1 is WSHSY, CDR2 SAAADI. The CDR3 loop is CASSEGTANTGELFF. CDR3 nucleotide sequence: TGCGCCAGCAGTGAGGGGACAGCGAACACCGGGGAGCTGTTTTTT.

This sequence joins TRBV5-4 and TRBJ1-1, with 12 bases identical to TRBD1. The CDR3 is 19 residues long. Trimming cost V 3 bases and J 0 bases; bases outside gene matches: 12. Looked up from germline, CDR1 is SGHNT and CDR2 is YYREEE (reference sequence). Here the CDR3 DNA reads TGTGCCAGCAGCTCCCCTAAACCGGGACAGGGGGCGATGAACACTGAAGCTTTCTTT. Translation gives CASSSPKPGQGAMNTEAFF.

This clone was found a few times. The genes are TRBV30 and TRBJ1-3; D is unclear. Germline V lookup: CDR1 GTSNPN, CDR2 SVGIG (reference sequence). The CDR3 totals 12 residues. V lost 2 bases and J lost 11, with 13 bases in between. This chain's CDR3 is CAWSFLTTAIYF. CDR3 in DNA: TGTGCCTGGAGTTTCTTGACAACCGCCATATATTTT.